Below are 5 T cell receptor beta chains sequenced from a single sample in a study of cytomegalovirus exposure and HLA in healthy donors. Primers: 60 Vbeta forward and 13 Jbeta reverse. Profiled with immunoSEQ multiplex PCR; TCRdb holds only in-frame clones, not every one. The data show 80,000 or so clones, roughly four fifths seen once. Source material: PBMCs. These receptors were collected from a male donor in good health and CMV-seropositive.

The chain couples TRBV9 to TRBJ2-7; 7 bases are a match to TRBD1. Per the germline V gene, CDR1 is SGDLS and CDR2 is YYNGEE. With 4 bases clipped from V and 4 bases from J, the junction kept 11 bases outside the gene matches. The CDR3 loop spans 15 amino acids. This CDR3 is CASSSSPGQHYEQYF. Here the CDR3 DNA reads TGTGCCAGCAGCTCGAGTCCGGGACAGCATTACGAGCAGTACTTC.

This rearrangement joins TRBV9 to TRBJ2-5; tentative D call: TRBD2 (6 bases). V dropped 2 bases and J dropped 3 bases, with 11 bases sitting between them. Per the germline V gene, CDR1 is SGDLS and CDR2 is YYNGEE. The CDR3 is 14 amino acids. Here the CDR3 reads CASSVSGLKETQYF. CDR3 nucleotide sequence: TGTGCCAGCAGCGTTTCGGGACTCAAAGAGACCCAGTACTTC.

Concerning this clone: At one end the junction does not follow the germline gene, possibly because of a read error. The rearrangement uses TRBV7-9 and TRBJ1-5; 8 nucleotides line up with TRBD1. This CDR3 comprises 15 residues. The germline CDR1 and CDR2 sequences are SEHNR and FQNEAQ (reference sequence). CDR3 protein: CASNLSGGGNQPQHF. As DNA, the CDR3 is TGTGCCAGCAACTTATCAGGGGGCGGCAATCAGCCCCAGCATTTT.

This chain uses TRBV4-2 with TRBJ2-7, with a possible D match to TRBD1 (6 bases). The CDR3 sequence is 14 residues long. CDR1 is LGHNA and CDR2 is YNFKEQ in the germline V gene. Trimming cost V 0 bases and J 2 bases, with 8 bases left between them. The CDR3 bases are TGTGCCAGCAGCCAAGATTGGGGGCCCTACGAGCAGTACTTC. Protein sequence: CASSQDWGPYEQYF.

This chain links TRBV7-2 with TRBJ2-5, with 10 bases identical to TRBD2. With 1 base clipped from V and 1 base from J, the junction kept 6 bases outside the gene matches. Germline CDR1 and CDR2: SGHTA and FQGNSA. The CDR3 spans 17 residues. CDR3 sequence (DNA): TGTGCCAGCAGCTTAGGTAGCGGGGGGCGAACCCAAGAGACCCAGTACTTC. This translates into CASSLGSGGRTQETQYF.